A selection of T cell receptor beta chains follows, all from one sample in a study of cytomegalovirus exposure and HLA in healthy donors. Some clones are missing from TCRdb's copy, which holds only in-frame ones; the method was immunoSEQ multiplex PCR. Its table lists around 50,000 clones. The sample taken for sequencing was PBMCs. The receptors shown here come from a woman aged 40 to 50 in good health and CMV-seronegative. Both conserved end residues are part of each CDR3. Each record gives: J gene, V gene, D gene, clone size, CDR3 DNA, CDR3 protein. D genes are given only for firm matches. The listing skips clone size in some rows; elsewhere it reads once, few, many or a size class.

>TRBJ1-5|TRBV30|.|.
TGTGCCGGCCAAATGGGGGGACTCAAGGATCAGCCCCAGCATTTT
CAGQMGGLKDQPQHF
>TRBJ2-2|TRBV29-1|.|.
TGCAGCGCCCGGGTATCGGCGGGGTACACCGGGGAGCTGTTTTTT
CSARVSAGYTGELFF
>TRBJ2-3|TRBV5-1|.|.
TGCGCCAGCAGCCCTACCGACGGGAGCACAGATACGCAGTATTTT
CASSPTDGSTDTQYF
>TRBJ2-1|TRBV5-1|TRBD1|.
TGCGCCAGCAGCTTGGGCGTAGGGACAGGGGAAGAGCAGTTCTTC
CASSLGVGTGEEQFF
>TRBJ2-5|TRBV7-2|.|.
TGTGCCAGCAGCTTACAGGTCTCCCTAGAGACCCAGTACTTC
CASSLQVSLETQYF
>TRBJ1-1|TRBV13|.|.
TGTGCCAGCAGCTTAGGCCGGTTTAGTGGCGGAGATGAAGCTTTCTTT
CASSLGRFSGGDEAFF
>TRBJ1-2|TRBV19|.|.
TGTGCCAGTACCCCGGCGGGGGCGAATGCTAACTATGGCTACACCTTC
CASTPAGANANYGYTF
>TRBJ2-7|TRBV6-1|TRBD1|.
TGTGCCAGCAGTGCTTGGGACAGGGCTTACGAGCAGTACTTC
CASSAWDRAYEQYF
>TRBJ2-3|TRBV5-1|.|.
TGCGCCAGCAGCTTACTAACAGATACGCAGTATTTT
CASSLLTDTQYF
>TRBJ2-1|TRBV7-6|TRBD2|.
TGTGCCAGCAGCTTAGCGGGAGGGACGTACAATGAGCAGTTCTTC
CASSLAGGTYNEQFF
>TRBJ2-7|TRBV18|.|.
TGTGCCAGCTCACCACCCTCCGGAGGGTACGAGCAGTACTTC
CASSPPSGGYEQYF
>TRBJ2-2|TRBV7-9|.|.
TGTGCCACCATCCGGAGGAACACCGGGGAGCTGTTTTTT
CATIRRNTGELFF
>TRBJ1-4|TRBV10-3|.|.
TGTGCCATCAGGTCGACAGATACTAATGAAAAACTGTTTTTT
CAIRSTDTNEKLFF
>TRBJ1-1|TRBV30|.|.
TGTGCCTGGGATTCGGGCAGGGTGAGCACTGAAGCTTTCTTT
CAWDSGRVSTEAFF
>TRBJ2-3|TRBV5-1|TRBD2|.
TGCGCCAGCAGCTTGGGCCTAGCGGGTGGTGCAGATACGCAGTATTTT
CASSLGLAGGADTQYF
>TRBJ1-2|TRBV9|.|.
TGTGCCAGCAGCGTAGTCAGGAACGTCGATGGCTACACCTTC
CASSVVRNVDGYTF
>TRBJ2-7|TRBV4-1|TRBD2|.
TGCGCCAGCAGCTTGGGACTAGCGGGAGCCTACGAGCAGTACTTC
CASSLGLAGAYEQYF
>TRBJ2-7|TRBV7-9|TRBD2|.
TGTGCCAGCAGCTTAGGGACTAGCGCCGAGCAGTACTTC
CASSLGTSAEQYF
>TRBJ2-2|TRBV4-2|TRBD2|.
TGTGCCAGCAGCCGAGCGGGGGGGCCCGCCGGGGAGCTGTTTTTT
CASSRAGGPAGELFF
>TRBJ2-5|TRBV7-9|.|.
TGTGCCAGCAGCCGGGACTCCCAAGAGACCCAGTACTTC
CASSRDSQETQYF
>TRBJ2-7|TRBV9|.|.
TGTGCCAGCAGCCCGGATGAGGGGGGGCTTTACGAGCAGTACTTC
CASSPDEGGLYEQYF
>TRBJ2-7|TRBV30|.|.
TGTGCCTGGAGTAGGGAGCCCTCCTACGAGCAGTACTTC
CAWSREPSYEQYF
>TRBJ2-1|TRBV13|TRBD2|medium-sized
TGTGCCAGCAGCTTAGTGCTAGCGGGAGGAAACAATGAGCAGTTCTTC
CASSLVLAGGNNEQFF
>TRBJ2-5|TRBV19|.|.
TGTGCCAGTAGCGAGGGGGTGGGAGAGACCCAGTACTTC
CASSEGVGETQYF
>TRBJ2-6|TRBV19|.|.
TGTGCCAGTAGTTTCACAGCTGGGGCCAACGTCCTGACTTTC
CASSFTAGANVLTF
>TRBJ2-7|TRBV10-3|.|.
TGTGCCATCAGTCCTCCTAGGGGGGAGCAGTACTTC
CAISPPRGEQYF
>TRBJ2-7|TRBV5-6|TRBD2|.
TGTGCCAGCAGCTTGGGACTAGCGGGAGCCGAGCAGTACTTC
CASSLGLAGAEQYF
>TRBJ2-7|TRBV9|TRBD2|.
TGTGCCAGCAGCAGCCACGTGACGGGAGGTTACGAGCAGTACTTC
CASSSHVTGGYEQYF
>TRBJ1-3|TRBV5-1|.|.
TGCGCCAGCAGCCCAAAGACAGGAAGAACTGGAAACACCATATATTTT
CASSPKTGRTGNTIYF
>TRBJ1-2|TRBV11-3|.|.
TGTGCCAGCAGCTTAGGTCAGGACTATGGCTACACCTTC
CASSLGQDYGYTF
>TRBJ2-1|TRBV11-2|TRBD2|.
TGTGCCAGCAGCTTAAGATCGGGAGGGCCTGGCAATGAGCAGTTCTTC
CASSLRSGGPGNEQFF
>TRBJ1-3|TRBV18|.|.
TGTGCCAGCTCACCCCAGGGCTCTGGAAACACCATATATTTT
CASSPQGSGNTIYF
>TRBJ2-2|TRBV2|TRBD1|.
TGTGCCAGCAGTGACAGGTCAGGGGGCACCGGGGAGCTGTTTTTT
CASSDRSGGTGELFF
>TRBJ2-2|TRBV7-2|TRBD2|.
TGTGCCAGCAGCGACCTACTAGCGAGAAACACCGGGGAGCTGTTTTTT
CASSDLLARNTGELFF
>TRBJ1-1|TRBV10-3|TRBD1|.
TGTGCCATCAGTGAACAGGGGACCACTGAAGCTTTCTTT
CAISEQGTTEAFF
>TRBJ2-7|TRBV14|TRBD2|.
TGTGCCAGTCAGCCACGAGACGAGGGACTAGCGGGACGAAACCTCGACTACGAGCAGTACTTC
CASQPRDEGLAGRNLDYEQYF